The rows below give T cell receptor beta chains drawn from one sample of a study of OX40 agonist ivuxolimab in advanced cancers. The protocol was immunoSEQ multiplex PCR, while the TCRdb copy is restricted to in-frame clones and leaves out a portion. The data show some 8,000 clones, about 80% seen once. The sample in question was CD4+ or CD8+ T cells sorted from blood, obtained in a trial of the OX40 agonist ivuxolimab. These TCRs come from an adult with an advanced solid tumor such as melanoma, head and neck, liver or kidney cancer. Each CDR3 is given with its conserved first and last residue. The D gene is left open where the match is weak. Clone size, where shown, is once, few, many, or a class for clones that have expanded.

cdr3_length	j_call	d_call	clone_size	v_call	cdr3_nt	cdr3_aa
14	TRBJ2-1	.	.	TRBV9	TGTGCCAGCAGCAGCGGGACACCCTACAATGAGCAGTTCTTC	CASSSGTPYNEQFF
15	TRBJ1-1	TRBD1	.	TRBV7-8	TGTGCCAGCAGCTTACGACAGGGACCCGCCTCTGAAGCTTTCTTT	CASSLRQGPASEAFF
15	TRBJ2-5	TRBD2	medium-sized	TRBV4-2	TGTGCCAGCAGCCAATCTAGCGGGGGGGCAGAGACCCAGTACTTC	CASSQSSGGAETQYF
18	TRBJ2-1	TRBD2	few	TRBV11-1	TGTGCCAGCAGCTCTCCGGCGAGGGTGGGACTAGCGGCGGCGGAGCAGTTCTTC	CASSSPARVGLAAAEQFF
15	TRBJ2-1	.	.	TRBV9	TGTGCCAGCAGCGTAGCAGGGATATTATACAATGAGCAGTTCTTC	CASSVAGILYNEQFF
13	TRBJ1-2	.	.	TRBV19	TGTGCCAGTAGTCCGGCGAGCCTCTATGGCTACACCTTC	CASSPASLYGYTF
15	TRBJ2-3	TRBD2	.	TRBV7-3	TGTGCCAGCAGCTCCTTCGGGGGGGAGGCAGATACGCAGTATTTT	CASSSFGGEADTQYF
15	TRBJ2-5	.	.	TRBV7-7	TGTGCCAGCAGCTTTTTACTGGGAGGCCAAGAGACCCAGTACTTC	CASSFLLGGQETQYF
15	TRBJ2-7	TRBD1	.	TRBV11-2	TGTGCCAGCAGCCTCGACAGGGGAAGGGTGTACGAGCAGTACTTC	CASSLDRGRVYEQYF
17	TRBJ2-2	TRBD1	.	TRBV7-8	TGTGCCAGCAGATCTCTCGGGACAGGCGCGAACACCGGGGAGCTGTTTTTT	CASRSLGTGANTGELFF
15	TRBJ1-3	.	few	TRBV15	TGTGCCACCAGCAGAGATGGTATGCTCGGAAACACCATATATTTT	CATSRDGMLGNTIYF
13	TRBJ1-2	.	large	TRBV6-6	TGTGCCAGCAGTTACCTAAAGGACTATGGCTACACCTTC	CASSYLKDYGYTF
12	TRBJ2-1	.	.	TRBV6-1	TGTGCCAGCAGCGACCTAGGGAATGAGCAGTTCTTC	CASSDLGNEQFF
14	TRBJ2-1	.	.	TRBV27	TGTGCCAGCAGTCCCCAGATATTTTCCAATGAGCAGTTCTTC	CASSPQIFSNEQFF
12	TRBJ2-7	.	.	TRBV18	TGTGCCAGCTCACTCGCGACTCCCAGGCAGTACTTC	CASSLATPRQYF
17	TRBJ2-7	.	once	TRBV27	TGTGCCAGCAGTCCGGCCGCGGGACCCTTCGACTCCTACGAGCAGTACTTC	CASSPAAGPFDSYEQYF
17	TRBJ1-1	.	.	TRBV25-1	TGTGCCAGCAGTGATGGGGTGAGAACAGGAGATTACACTGAAGCTTTCTTT	CASSDGVRTGDYTEAFF
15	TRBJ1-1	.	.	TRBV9	TGTGCCAGCAGCGCAGGGAGAGGCTTTATGGAGGTAGCTTTCTTT	CASSAGRGFMEVAFF
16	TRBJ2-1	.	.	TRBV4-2	TGTGCCAGCAGCCAAGAGAGGGGCGGGTCCTACAATGAGCAGTTCTTC	CASSQERGGSYNEQFF
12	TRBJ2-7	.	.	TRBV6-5	TGTGCCAGCAGCTTCGACGGCTACGAGCAGTACTTC	CASSFDGYEQYF
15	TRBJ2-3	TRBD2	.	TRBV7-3	TGTGCCAGCAGCTTGACTAGCGGGGGGGTAGATACGCAGTATTTT	CASSLTSGGVDTQYF
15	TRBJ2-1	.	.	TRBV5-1	TGCGCCAGCAGCCCCGTAGGGAATCTCTACAATGAGCAGTTCTTC	CASSPVGNLYNEQFF
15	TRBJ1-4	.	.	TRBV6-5	TGTGCCAGCAGTTACGGGTGGAGCGGGAATGAAAAACTGTTTTTT	CASSYGWSGNEKLFF
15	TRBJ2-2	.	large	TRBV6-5	TGTGCCAGCAGCGTAACGGCTACGAACACCGGGGAGCTGTTTTTT	CASSVTATNTGELFF
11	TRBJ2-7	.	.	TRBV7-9	TGTGCCAGCAGCCAAGATTACGAGCAGTACTTC	CASSQDYEQYF
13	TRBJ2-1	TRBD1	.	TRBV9	TGTGCCAGCAGTGGGACAGGGCGGGATGAGCAGTTCTTC	CASSGTGRDEQFF
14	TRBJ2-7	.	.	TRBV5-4	TGTGCCAGCAGCTTGTATCGGGGATCATACGAGCAGTACTTC	CASSLYRGSYEQYF
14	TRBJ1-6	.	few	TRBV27	TGTGCCAGCAGTTTAGGGACGTGGAATTCACCCCTCCACTTT	CASSLGTWNSPLHF
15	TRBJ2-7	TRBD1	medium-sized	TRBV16	TGTGCCAGCAGCCCCCGACAGGGGGCGGACTACGAGCAGTACTTC	CASSPRQGADYEQYF
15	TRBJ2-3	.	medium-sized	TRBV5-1	TGCGCCAGCAGTCCGGGGGACCCTAGCACAGATACGCAGTATTTT	CASSPGDPSTDTQYF
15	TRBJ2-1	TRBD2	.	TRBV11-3	TGTGCCAGCAGCTTAGTAGCGGGGGCGTACAATGAGCAGTTCTTC	CASSLVAGAYNEQFF
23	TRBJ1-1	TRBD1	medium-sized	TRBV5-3	TGTGCCAGAAGCTTGGCCGTCCTTAACAGGGGATGGGGATTGTGGGCCTTGAACACTGAAGCTTTCTTT	CARSLAVLNRGWGLWALNTEAFF
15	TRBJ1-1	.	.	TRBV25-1	TGTGCCAGCAGTGAATTTTTGGGTTCGGGCACTGAAGCTTTCTTT	CASSEFLGSGTEAFF
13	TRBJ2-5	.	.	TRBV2	TGTGCCAGCAGTGAAAATTTCGGAGAGACCCAGTACTTC	CASSENFGETQYF
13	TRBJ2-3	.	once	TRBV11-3	TGTGCCAGCAGCCCCAGCATTAGGGATACGCAGTATTTT	CASSPSIRDTQYF
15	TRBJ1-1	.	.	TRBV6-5	TGTGCCAGCAGTTACTCGTCTCCTTTGAACACTGAAGCTTTCTTT	CASSYSSPLNTEAFF
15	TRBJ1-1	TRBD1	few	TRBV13	TGTGCCAGCAGGGAACGAGGGGGCCTGAACACTGAAGCTTTCTTT	CASRERGGLNTEAFF
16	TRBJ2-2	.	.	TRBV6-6	TGTGCCAGCGGTCCCCACAAGGTGGCGATTACCGGGGAGCTGTTTTTT	CASGPHKVAITGELFF
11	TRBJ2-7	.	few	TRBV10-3	TGTGCCATCAGTGCGGGCAGCGAGCAGTACTTC	CAISAGSEQYF
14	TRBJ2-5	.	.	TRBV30	TGTGCCTGGAGTGCGATAGACTTCCAAGAGACCCAGTACTTC	CAWSAIDFQETQYF
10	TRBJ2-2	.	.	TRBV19	TGTGCCTCTGAAGCCCGGGAGCTGTTTTTT	CASEARELFF
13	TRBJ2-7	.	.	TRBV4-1	TGCGCCAGCAGCCCCTCGACAGCCTACGAGCAGTACTTC	CASSPSTAYEQYF
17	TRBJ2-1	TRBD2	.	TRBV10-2	TGCGCCAGCAGTGTAGCAGCGGGGGGACGACTTTACAATGAGCAGTTCTTC	CASSVAAGGRLYNEQFF
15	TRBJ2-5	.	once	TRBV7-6	TGTGCCAGCAGCTTAAAGGGGGGTTTCCGTGAGACCCAGTACTTC	CASSLKGGFRETQYF
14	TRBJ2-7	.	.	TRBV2	TGTGCCAGCATAACGGGGCAGGTATCCTACGAGCAGTACTTC	CASITGQVSYEQYF
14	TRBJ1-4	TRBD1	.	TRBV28	TGTGCCAGCAGTGCCGACAGGGCCGATGATGAACTGTTTTTT	CASSADRADDELFF
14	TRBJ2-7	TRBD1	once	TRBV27	TGTGCCAGCAGCTTGGGGGACAGTAGATACGAGCAGTACTTC	CASSLGDSRYEQYF
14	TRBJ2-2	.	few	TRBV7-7	TGTGCCAGCAGCTTAGATGGGGCGTCCGGGGAGCTGTTTTTT	CASSLDGASGELFF
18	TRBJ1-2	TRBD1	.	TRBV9	TGTGCCAGCAGCGCGACGGGACAGGGGGGTTCAGCTAACTATGGCTACACCTTC	CASSATGQGGSANYGYTF
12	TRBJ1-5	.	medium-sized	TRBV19	TGTGCCAGCGGTCCCACGAATCAGCCCCAGCATTTT	CASGPTNQPQHF
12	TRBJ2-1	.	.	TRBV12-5	TGTGCTAGTGGTTTGGTAGGCAATGAGCAGTTCTTC	CASGLVGNEQFF
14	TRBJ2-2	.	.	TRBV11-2	TGTGCCAGCAGCTTAGGACATAACACCGGGGAGCTGTTTTTT	CASSLGHNTGELFF